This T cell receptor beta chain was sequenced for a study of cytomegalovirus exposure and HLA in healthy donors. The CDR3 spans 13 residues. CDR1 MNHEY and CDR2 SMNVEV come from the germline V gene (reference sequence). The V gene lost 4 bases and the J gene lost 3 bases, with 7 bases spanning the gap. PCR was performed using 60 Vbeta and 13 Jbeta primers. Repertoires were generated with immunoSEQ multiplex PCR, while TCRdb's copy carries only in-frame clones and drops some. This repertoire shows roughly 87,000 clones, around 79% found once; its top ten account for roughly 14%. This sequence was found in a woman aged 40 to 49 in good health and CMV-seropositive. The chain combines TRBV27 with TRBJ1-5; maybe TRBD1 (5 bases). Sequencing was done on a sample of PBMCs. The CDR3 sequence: CASSSTANQPQHF. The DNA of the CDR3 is TGTGCCAGCAGTTCGACAGCCAATCAGCCCCAGCATTTT.